This is a list of T cell receptor beta chains from one sample in a study of blood T cell repertoires in COVID-19. Produced via immunoSEQ multiplex PCR; TCRdb's table is partial and in-frame only. The sample yields about 62,000 clones, 80% to 90% seen once. The sample taken for sequencing was peripheral blood. The source is a woman aged 55-69 years with COVID-19, enrolled during active disease. Both conserved end residues are part of each CDR3. Each record gives: clone size, D gene, V gene, J gene, CDR3 DNA, CDR3 protein. The D gene is left open where the match is weak. Size tells how often a clone was seen (once, few, many) or the class of an expanded clone, and some rows leave it out.

clone size: NA
D gene: NA
V gene: TRBV19
J gene: TRBJ2-7
CDR3 DNA: TGTGCCAGTAGTACGACAGGTTTGGCAGGGGAGCAGTACTTC
CDR3 protein: CASSTTGLAGEQYF

clone size: NA
D gene: TRBD2
V gene: TRBV6-5
J gene: TRBJ2-7
CDR3 DNA: TGTGCCAGCAGTTACGGATCTAGCGGGACGGTGGGGAACTGGTACTTC
CDR3 protein: CASSYGSSGTVGNWYF

clone size: NA
D gene: TRBD1
V gene: TRBV2
J gene: TRBJ1-2
CDR3 DNA: TGTGCCAGGGACAGGGCCAACTATGGCTACACCTTC
CDR3 protein: CARDRANYGYTF

clone size: NA
D gene: TRBD2
V gene: TRBV19
J gene: TRBJ2-3
CDR3 DNA: TGTGCCAGTAAATACCATGGACTAGCGGGGGCTAGCACAGATACGCAGTATTTT
CDR3 protein: CASKYHGLAGASTDTQYF

clone size: NA
D gene: NA
V gene: TRBV18
J gene: TRBJ1-2
CDR3 DNA: TGTGCCAGCTCACTGCGTGGAGGGGACTATGGCTACACCTTC
CDR3 protein: CASSLRGGDYGYTF

clone size: NA
D gene: NA
V gene: TRBV7-2
J gene: TRBJ2-5
CDR3 DNA: TGTGCCAGCAGCTTCGGTGCAGGGGTTGGGGAGACCCAGTACTTC
CDR3 protein: CASSFGAGVGETQYF

clone size: NA
D gene: TRBD2
V gene: TRBV15
J gene: TRBJ2-7
CDR3 DNA: TGTGCCACCAGCGGAGGACTAGCGGGCGAGCAGTACTTC
CDR3 protein: CATSGGLAGEQYF

clone size: once
D gene: NA
V gene: TRBV7-9
J gene: TRBJ1-3
CDR3 DNA: TGTGCCAGCAGCCTCTCTGGAAACACCATATATTTT
CDR3 protein: CASSLSGNTIYF

clone size: NA
D gene: NA
V gene: TRBV7-7
J gene: TRBJ1-4
CDR3 DNA: TGTGCTAGCAGCTTAGCGCCAGGAGGCGGCTCAGAAAAACTGTTTTTT
CDR3 protein: CASSLAPGGGSEKLFF

clone size: NA
D gene: NA
V gene: TRBV30
J gene: TRBJ1-2
CDR3 DNA: TGTGCCTGGAGTTGGGCAGGGGTAGGCTATGGCTACACCTTC
CDR3 protein: CAWSWAGVGYGYTF

clone size: NA
D gene: TRBD1
V gene: TRBV6-6
J gene: TRBJ1-3
CDR3 DNA: TGTGCCAGCAGTAACAGGGGGCAAGGTGGAAACACCATATATTTT
CDR3 protein: CASSNRGQGGNTIYF

clone size: NA
D gene: TRBD2
V gene: TRBV28
J gene: TRBJ2-1
CDR3 DNA: TGTGCCAGCAGTTCTAGCGGAGCTGGCGGCAATGAGCAGTTCTTC
CDR3 protein: CASSSSGAGGNEQFF

clone size: NA
D gene: NA
V gene: TRBV4-3
J gene: TRBJ2-4
CDR3 DNA: TGCGCCAGCAGCTCTCGACTAGAGTCGTGGCAAAACATTCAGTACTTC
CDR3 protein: CASSSRLESWQNIQYF

clone size: NA
D gene: NA
V gene: TRBV25-1
J gene: TRBJ1-1
CDR3 DNA: TGTGCCACACCGGGACAGAACACTGAAGCTTTCTTT
CDR3 protein: CATPGQNTEAFF

clone size: NA
D gene: TRBD1
V gene: TRBV19
J gene: TRBJ1-5
CDR3 DNA: TGTGCCAGTAGCGGACAGGGTGGCAATCAGCCCCAGCATTTT
CDR3 protein: CASSGQGGNQPQHF

clone size: NA
D gene: TRBD2
V gene: TRBV15
J gene: TRBJ2-7
CDR3 DNA: TGTGCCACCAGCAGAGATTATGCGGGAGACGAGCAGTACTTC
CDR3 protein: CATSRDYAGDEQYF

clone size: NA
D gene: TRBD2
V gene: TRBV24-1
J gene: TRBJ2-7
CDR3 DNA: TGTGCCACCTGGGGGACTCCACTACGACTAGCGGGACGAGTCTACGAGCAGTACTTC
CDR3 protein: CATWGTPLRLAGRVYEQYF